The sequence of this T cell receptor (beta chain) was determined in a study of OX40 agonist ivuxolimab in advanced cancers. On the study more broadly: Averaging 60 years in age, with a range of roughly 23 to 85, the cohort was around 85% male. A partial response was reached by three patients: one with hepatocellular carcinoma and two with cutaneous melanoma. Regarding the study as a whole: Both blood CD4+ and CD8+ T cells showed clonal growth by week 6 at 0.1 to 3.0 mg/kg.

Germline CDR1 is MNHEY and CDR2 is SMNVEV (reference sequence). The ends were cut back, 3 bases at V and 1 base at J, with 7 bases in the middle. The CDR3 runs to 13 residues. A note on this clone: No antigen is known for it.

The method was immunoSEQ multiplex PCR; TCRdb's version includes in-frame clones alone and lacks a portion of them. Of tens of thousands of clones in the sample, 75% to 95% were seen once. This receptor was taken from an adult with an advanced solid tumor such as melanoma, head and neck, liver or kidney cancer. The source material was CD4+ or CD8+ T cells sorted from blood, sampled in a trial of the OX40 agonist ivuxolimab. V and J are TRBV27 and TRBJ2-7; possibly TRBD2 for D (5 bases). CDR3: CASSFRGSYEQYF. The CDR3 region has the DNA TGTGCCAGCAGTTTCCGAGGGTCCTACGAGCAGTACTTC.